A selection of T cell receptor beta chains follows, all from one sample in a study of blood T cell repertoires in COVID-19. Only in-frame clones appear in the TCRdb table, and some are missing; sequencing was by immunoSEQ multiplex PCR. Of approximately 280,000 clones in the sample, about nine tenths were seen once. The sequenced material came from peripheral blood. These TCRs come from a man aged 50-59 years with acute or convalescent COVID-19. The CDR3 runs from the conserved cysteine through the conserved F or W. A D gene is named only where the DNA matches it firmly. Rows give clone size only sometimes, using once, few, many, or a class for an expanded clone.

j_call,v_call,d_call,clone_size,cdr3_aa,cdr3_nt
TRBJ1-1,TRBV3-1/TRBV3-2,TRBD1,.,CASSQGQGIDTEAFF,TGTGCCAGCAGCCAAGGACAGGGAATTGACACTGAAGCTTTCTTT
TRBJ2-7,TRBV5-1,.,.,CASSLDRTYEQYF,TGCGCCAGCAGCCTAGACAGGACCTACGAGCAGTACTTC
TRBJ1-2,TRBV24-1,.,.,CATSDIDSGYTF,TGTGCCACCAGTGATATAGACTCTGGCTACACCTTC
TRBJ2-6,TRBV9,.,once,CASNIGGGRGTGANVLTF,TGTGCCAGCAACATAGGCGGGGGCAGGGGTACCGGGGCCAACGTCCTGACTTTC
TRBJ1-1,TRBV6-5,.,.,CASSPQGNTEAFF,TGTGCCAGCAGTCCCCAGGGGAACACTGAAGCTTTCTTT
TRBJ2-3,TRBV18,TRBD2,.,CASSPPSPRTSSTDTQYF,TGTGCCAGCTCACCACCGTCCCCCCGGACTAGCAGCACAGATACGCAGTATTTT
TRBJ2-7,TRBV7-2,TRBD1,.,CASSPRTGGLEQYF,TGTGCCAGCAGCCCGCGGACAGGCGGCTTGGAGCAGTACTTC
TRBJ2-5,TRBV7-8,.,.,CASSYRREVAGPTLTQETQYF,TGTGCCAGCAGCTATCGGAGGGAGGTAGCAGGGCCGACACTTACCCAAGAGACCCAGTACTTC
TRBJ2-3,TRBV7-3,TRBD2,.,CASSLGASGVTDTQYF,TGTGCCAGCAGCTTAGGGGCTAGCGGTGTCACAGATACGCAGTATTTT
TRBJ2-5,TRBV18,.,.,CASSPLGQGGQETQYF,TGTGCCAGCTCACCGCTCGGACAGGGAGGGCAAGAGACCCAGTACTTC
TRBJ2-1,TRBV12-3/TRBV12-4,.,.,CASSSGNEQFF,TGTGCCAGCAGTTCAGGCAATGAGCAGTTCTTC
TRBJ2-1,TRBV12-3/TRBV12-4,TRBD2,once,CASGPAGGPPFF,TGTGCCAGCGGCCCAGCGGGGGGGCCGCCGTTCTTC
TRBJ2-3,TRBV7-3,TRBD2,.,CASSLTRTSGAADTQYF,TGTGCCAGCAGCTTAACGCGGACTAGCGGGGCTGCAGATACGCAGTATTTT
TRBJ2-2,TRBV18,TRBD1,few,CASSRPGQGATGELFF,TGTGCCAGCTCACGACCGGGACAGGGGGCGACCGGGGAGCTGTTTTTT
TRBJ1-1,TRBV19,.,.,CASRVGAGAFF,TGTGCCAGTAGGGTGGGGGCCGGAGCTTTCTTT
TRBJ2-2,TRBV5-1,.,.,CASSLGEPGELFF,TGCGCCAGCAGCTTGGGGGAGCCCGGGGAGCTGTTTTTT
TRBJ1-5,TRBV6-1,.,.,CASSEASGGRQPQHF,TGTGCCAGCAGTGAAGCGTCGGGGGGGCGTCAGCCCCAGCATTTT
TRBJ1-2,TRBV4-1,TRBD1,.,CASSQDEGDSPTF,TGCGCCAGCAGCCAAGACGAAGGGGACAGCCCCACCTTC
TRBJ1-3,TRBV10-3,TRBD1,.,CAISDGTGRNTIYF,TGTGCCATCAGTGACGGGACAGGGAGAAACACCATATATTTT
TRBJ2-2,TRBV5-4,.,.,CASSSVTGELFF,TGTGCCAGCAGCTCTGTCACCGGGGAGCTGTTTTTT
TRBJ2-7,TRBV7-2,.,.,CASSRGTAISYEQYF,TGTGCCAGCAGCCGCGGGACGGCAATATCCTACGAGCAGTACTTC
TRBJ2-7,TRBV6-6,.,.,CASRAPGEGKEQYF,TGTGCCAGCAGAGCCCCGGGAGAAGGAAAGGAGCAGTACTTC
TRBJ1-3,TRBV18,.,once,CASSPPGLPTYSGNTIYF,TGTGCCAGCTCACCACCTGGACTCCCAACATACTCTGGAAACACCATATATTTT
TRBJ1-1,TRBV11-3,TRBD1,.,CASSLGQGVTEAFF,TGTGCCAGCAGCTTAGGACAGGGAGTCACTGAAGCTTTCTTT
TRBJ1-5,TRBV2,.,.,CASTNGAFGNQPQHF,TGTGCCAGCACCAATGGGGCCTTTGGCAATCAGCCCCAGCATTTT
TRBJ2-7,TRBV10-2,.,.,CASRLQGAGYEQYF,TGCGCCAGCAGATTACAGGGTGCGGGCTACGAGCAGTACTTC
TRBJ2-1,TRBV11-3,.,.,CASSLPGASSYNEQFF,TGTGCCAGCAGCCTCCCTGGAGCGAGTTCCTACAATGAGCAGTTCTTC
TRBJ1-2,TRBV12-3/TRBV12-4,.,.,CASSPDWYGYTF,TGTGCCAGCAGCCCTGACTGGTATGGCTACACCTTC
TRBJ2-7,TRBV25-1,TRBD2,once,CASRRAGAYEQYF,TGTGCCAGCAGAAGGGCGGGAGCCTACGAGCAGTACTTC
TRBJ1-1,TRBV6-5,TRBD1,.,CASAYSGGTIEAFF,TGTGCCAGCGCCTACTCAGGGGGCACGATCGAAGCTTTCTTT
TRBJ2-5,TRBV3-1/TRBV3-2,TRBD2,.,CASSLSGGQETQYF,TGTGCCAGCAGCCTTAGCGGGGGGCAAGAGACCCAGTACTTC